This entry concerns a single TCR beta chain. This entry comes from a study of cytomegalovirus exposure and HLA in healthy donors. 60 Vbeta and 13 Jbeta primers were used in PCR. Using immunoSEQ multiplex PCR, the repertoire was profiled, and TCRdb retains in-frame clones only, with some absent. The top ten clones hold 13% of a sample with approximately 140,000 clones, over 65% of them seen once. The CDR3 loop spans 15 amino acids. J was trimmed by 9 bases and V by 0 bases; bases with no gene match: 10. CDR1 LGHNA and CDR2 YSLEER come from the germline V gene. The sample consisted of PBMCs. The chain combines TRBV4-3 with TRBJ2-7; 8 bases fit TRBD2. This TCR derives from a man in his forties or fifties in good health and CMV-seropositive. CDR3 coding DNA: TGCGCCAGCAGCCAAGATAGGCAGCTCGGGGGGGGGCAGTACTTC. Translation gives CASSQDRQLGGGQYF.